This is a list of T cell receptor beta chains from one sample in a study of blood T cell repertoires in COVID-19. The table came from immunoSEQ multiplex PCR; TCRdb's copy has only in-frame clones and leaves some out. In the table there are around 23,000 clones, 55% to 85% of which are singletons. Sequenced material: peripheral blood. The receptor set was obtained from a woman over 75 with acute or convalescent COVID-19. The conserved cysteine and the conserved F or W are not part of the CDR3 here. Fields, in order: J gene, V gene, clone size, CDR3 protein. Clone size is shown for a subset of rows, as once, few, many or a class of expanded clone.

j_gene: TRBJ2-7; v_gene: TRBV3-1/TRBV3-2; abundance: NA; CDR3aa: ASSQPGQGPLY
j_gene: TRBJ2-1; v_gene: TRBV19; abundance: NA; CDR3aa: ASSIAASGRTYEQF
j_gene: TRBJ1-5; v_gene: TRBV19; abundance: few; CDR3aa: ASTLDLGIGPQH
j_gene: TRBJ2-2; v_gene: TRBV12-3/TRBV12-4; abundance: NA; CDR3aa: ASSRDRPGELF
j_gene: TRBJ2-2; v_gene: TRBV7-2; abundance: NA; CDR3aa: ASSATGVTGELF
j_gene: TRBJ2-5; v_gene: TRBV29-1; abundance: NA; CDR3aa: SVGPQGAGETQY
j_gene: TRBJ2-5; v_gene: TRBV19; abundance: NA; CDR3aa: ATAGTVQETQY
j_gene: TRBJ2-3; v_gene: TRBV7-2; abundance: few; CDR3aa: ASSLEQGADTQY
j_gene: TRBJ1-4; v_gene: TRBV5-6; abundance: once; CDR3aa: ASSWWTGKNEKLF
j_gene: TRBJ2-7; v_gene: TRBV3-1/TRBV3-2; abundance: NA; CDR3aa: ARDRKDCHEQY
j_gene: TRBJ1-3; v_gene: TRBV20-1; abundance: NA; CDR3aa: SASPGQYGNTIY
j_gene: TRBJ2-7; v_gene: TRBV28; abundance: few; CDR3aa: ASSRTGSSYEQY
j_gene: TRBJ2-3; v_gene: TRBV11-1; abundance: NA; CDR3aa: ASSSHREQDTQY
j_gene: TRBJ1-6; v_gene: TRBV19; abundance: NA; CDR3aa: ASSMVHGTGSPLH
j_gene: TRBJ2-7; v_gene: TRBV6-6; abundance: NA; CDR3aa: ASSYSEVRYEQY
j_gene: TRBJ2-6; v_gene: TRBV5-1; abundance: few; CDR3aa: ASKGQGSSGANVLT
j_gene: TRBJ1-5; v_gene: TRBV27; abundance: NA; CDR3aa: ASSLSRAGNQPQH
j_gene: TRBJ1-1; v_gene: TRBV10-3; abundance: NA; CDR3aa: AISTEAGEAF
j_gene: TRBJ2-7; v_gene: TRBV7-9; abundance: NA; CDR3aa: ASSSRDLLYEQY
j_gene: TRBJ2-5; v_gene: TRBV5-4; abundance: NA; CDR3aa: ASSLEGLAGGTQY
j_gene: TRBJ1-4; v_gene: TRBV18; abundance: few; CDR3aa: ASSQDSQREKLF
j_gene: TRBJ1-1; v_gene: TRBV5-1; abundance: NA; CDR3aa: ASSFSVQGTEAF
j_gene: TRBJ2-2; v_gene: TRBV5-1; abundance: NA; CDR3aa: ATSPGSGITGELF
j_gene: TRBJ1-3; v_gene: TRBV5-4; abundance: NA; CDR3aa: ASSSRGSGNTIY
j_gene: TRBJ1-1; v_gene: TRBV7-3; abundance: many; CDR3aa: ASSFSGQAAF
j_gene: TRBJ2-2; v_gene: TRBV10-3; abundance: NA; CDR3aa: AISAGGRGAGELF
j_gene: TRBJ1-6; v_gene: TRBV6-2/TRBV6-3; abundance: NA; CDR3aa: ASSYAQVLPLH
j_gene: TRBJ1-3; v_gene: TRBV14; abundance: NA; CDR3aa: ASSQAVRGRPAY
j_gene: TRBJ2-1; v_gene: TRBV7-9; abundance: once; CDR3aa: ASSFEARYNEQF
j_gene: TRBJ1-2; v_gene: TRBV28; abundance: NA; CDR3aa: ASSLRTGPVYGYT
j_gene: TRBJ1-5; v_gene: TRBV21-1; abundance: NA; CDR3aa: ASRRGPREDQPQH
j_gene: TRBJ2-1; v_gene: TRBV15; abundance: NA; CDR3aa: ATSRDSETGTYNEQF
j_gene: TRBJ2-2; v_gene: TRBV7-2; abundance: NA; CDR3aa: ASSAATWGELF
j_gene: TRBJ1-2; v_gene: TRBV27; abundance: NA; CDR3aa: ASSPYRDSYGYT
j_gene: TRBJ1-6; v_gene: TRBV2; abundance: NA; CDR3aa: ASSRDRGYSPLH
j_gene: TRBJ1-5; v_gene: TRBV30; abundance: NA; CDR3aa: AWNRGGLKEPQH
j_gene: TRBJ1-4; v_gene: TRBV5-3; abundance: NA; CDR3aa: ARSLAGDNEKLF
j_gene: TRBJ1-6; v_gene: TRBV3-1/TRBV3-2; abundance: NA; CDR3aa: ASSRFQSGNSPLH
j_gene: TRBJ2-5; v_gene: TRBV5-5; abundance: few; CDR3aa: ASSLVAGRETQY
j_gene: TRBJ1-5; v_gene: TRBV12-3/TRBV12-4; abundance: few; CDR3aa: ASSHPNQPQH
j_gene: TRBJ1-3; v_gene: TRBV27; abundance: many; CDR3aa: ASSLSMGNTIY
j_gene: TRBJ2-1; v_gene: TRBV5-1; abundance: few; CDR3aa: ASSLVTGSYNEQF
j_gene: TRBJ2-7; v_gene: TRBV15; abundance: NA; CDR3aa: ATSSGDLGQY